This T cell receptor (beta chain) stems from a study of T-cell reconstitution after alpha-beta-depleted transplantation in children. The CDR3 consists of 16 residues. Looked up from germline, CDR1 is DFQATT and CDR2 is SNEGSKA (reference sequence). Trimming shortened V by 3 bases and J by 6 bases, and 21 bases separated the two germline ends. This sample's TCRbeta library carried unique molecular identifier barcodes. TCRdb reprocessed the PCR reads via MiXCR and lists one record per CDR3 protein. The data contain 350,000 to 450,000 distinct CDR3 sequences, around 21% of them singletons. The TCR sequence derives from a human donor who donated a stem cell graft to a child with acute myeloid leukemia. This material consisted of PBMCs from the stem cell graft donor, taken from the stem cell graft. The V and J genes are TRBV20-1 and TRBJ2-1; D remains unclear. The CDR3 DNA is TGCAGTGCTAGGCTCCCGCTAGGATCTCCGAGCAATGAGCAGTTCTTC. Protein product: CSARLPLGSPSNEQFF.